This T cell receptor (beta chain) stems from a study of blood T cell repertoires in COVID-19 (dated by TCRdb to the early 2020s). Broadly, across the study: Samples from collaborators originated in the United States, Italy and Spain and spanned both the acute and convalescent phases of COVID-19. The prospective study material was composed of cDNA or gDNA derived from T cells, B-cell-depleted T cells, or PBMCs. Where HLA class I and class II types were available, the types were taken from metadata supplied by the sample provider, not from assay-based typing. A freely available public database, intended as a resource for researchers studying the immune response to SARS-CoV-2, is where the repertoires were released. Subjects who had been exposed to COVID-19, were actively infected with it, or had recovered from it provided the deeply sampled blood TCRbeta repertoires that made up the dataset. A de-identified subject ID, COVID-19 status, age in years and sex were almost always included in the sample metadata. Samples came from the ongoing ImmuneRACE study (first 160 participants) plus 1,254 subjects from 6 global collaborators. Overall results and qualifications from the work: How much clinical and demographic metadata was included differed by source and by participant, and the metadata was provided uncurated.

In this sample, this clone turned up once. Its antigen target is currently unknown. No much larger clone is present one base from it, and per-base qualities are unavailable. In the prospective study, participants were roughly 18 to 90 years old, resided in 24 geographic areas of the United States, and were enrolled through a virtual design. In the prospective study, participants were assigned to cohorts based on the clinical history participants reported in a screening survey and a study questionnaire. For ImmuneRACE Cohort 3, a participant was defined as recovered based on two consecutive negative NP/OP PCR tests, clearance by a healthcare professional, or resolution of symptoms. In the prospective study, mobile phlebotomists collected whole blood, serum and a nasopharyngeal or oropharyngeal swab from each participant. Prospective study participants could optionally give additional blood draws and questionnaires over a roughly 2-month period. Blood samples from the prospective study were shipped frozen or at room temperature prior to DNA extraction.

The CDR3, from cysteine to phenylalanine, totals 17 residues. Only the CDR3 DNA is retained, 51 bases long and in frame from the first base. The germline V gene encodes CDR1 SEHNR and CDR2 FQNEAQ (reference sequence). Trimming at the junction amounts to 4 bases on V and 5 bases on J, and the germline ends lie 21 bases apart. TCRbeta CDR3 regions were amplified from genomic DNA using the immunoSEQ Assay, a bias-controlled multiplex PCR. The original methods were these. Nucleated cell counts per sample were estimated from amplification of reference gene primers within the assay. Sequence reads were collapsed and filtered to measure the absolute abundance of every unique TCRbeta CDR3 rearrangement. For each sample, productive Simpson clonality was calculated as the square root of Simpson's diversity index across productive rearrangements. Not all clones reach the TCRdb copy of this immuneACCESS table, which keeps in-frame sequences only. Checked studies attribute under half of the gap to unresolved V genes and leave the rest unexplained. V, J and clone size derive from that table, while D and trimming were established from the DNA sequence. The sample yields approximately 470,000 clones; about nine tenths were counted once. The top ten hold approximately 0.7% of the sample.

The chain links TRBV7-9 with TRBJ2-1; TRBD1 is a possible D gene, resting on 5 matching bases. Sequencing input: PBMCs or T cells enriched from blood (not recorded which). This clonotype originated in a woman in her late teens or twenties who had recovered from COVID-19. The sequenced DNA: TGTGCCAGCAGCTCGTCAGGGCAAACAACCCCGCACAATGAGCAGTTCTTC. Its translation is CASSSSGQTTPHNEQFF. Beyond the CDR3, the reference TRBV7-9 and TRBJ2-1 genes provide the residues; the full variable domain reads: DTGVSQNPRHKITKRGQNVTFRCDPISEHNRLYWYRQTLGQGPEFLTYFQNEAQLEKSRLLSDRFSAERPKGSFSTLEIQRTEQGDSAMYLCASSSSGQTTPHNEQFFGPGTRLTVL.